This TCR beta chain was observed in a study of cytomegalovirus exposure and HLA in healthy donors. On the study more broadly: The study's early data release held tens of millions of unique TCRs from HLA-typed donors.

Details on this clone: The antigen is not known.

This PCR relied on a set of 60 Vbeta primers and 13 Jbeta primers. Some clones are missing from TCRdb's copy, which holds only in-frame ones; the method was immunoSEQ multiplex PCR. Of approximately 120,000 clones listed, about 80% are singletons. Study-level points and caveats: Using the classifier, cytomegalovirus status was reportedly diagnosed with high specificity and sensitivity. The majority of CMV-associated TCR beta chains were reported as apparently HLA-restricted in a later analysis. V- and J-gene trimming of TCR beta was linked (in a later analysis) to a missense DCLRE1C variant.

The clonotype was recovered from a man younger than 40 in good health and CMV-seronegative. The sequenced sample was PBMCs.

The CDR3 reads CAWKTSGLRETQYF. DNA for the CDR3: TGTGCCTGGAAAACTAGCGGCCTACGAGAGACCCAGTACTTC. V and J are TRBV30 and TRBJ2-5, with 8 bases lining up with TRBD2. J lost 4 bases, V lost 4 bases, and 8 bases had no gene match. Per the germline V gene, CDR1 is GTSNPN and CDR2 is SVGIG (reference sequence). The CDR3 totals 14 residues.